The clone carrying this T cell receptor beta chain has just a few counts. The antigen remains unidentified. This sample stems from a study of response to subunit inactivated influenza vaccine. Study-wide results and limits: Authors proposed each seasonal influenza vaccination draws in few new T cells.

CDR3 length: 16 amino acids. Trimming took 2 bases from V and 5 from J; bases not matched to a gene: 11. Germline assignment: CDR1 SGHVS and CDR2 FQNEAQ. From the RT-PCR reads, TCRdb called clonotypes with MiXCR, one entry per CDR3 protein. The table lists 600,000 to 850,000 distinct CDR3 sequences, 14% of them singletons. The chain is built from TRBV7-8 and TRBJ2-5; 7 bases are a match to TRBD2. The origin of this receptor is a man aged 50 to 59 who received an inactivated influenza vaccine. The sample was PBMCs from blood, taken 14 to 15 days before vaccination. The CDR3 DNA is TGTGCCAGCAGCTTATTGGCGGGAGTAGGGTTTGAGACCCAGTACTTC. It specifies CASSLLAGVGFETQYF. Supplemented by reference TRBV7-8 and TRBJ2-5, the full variable domain reads GAGVSQSPRYKVAKRGQDVALRCDPISGHVSLFWYQQALGQGPEFLTYFQNEAQLDKSGLPSDRFFAERPEGSVSTLKIQRTQQEDSAVYLCASSLLAGVGFETQYFGPGTRLLVL.